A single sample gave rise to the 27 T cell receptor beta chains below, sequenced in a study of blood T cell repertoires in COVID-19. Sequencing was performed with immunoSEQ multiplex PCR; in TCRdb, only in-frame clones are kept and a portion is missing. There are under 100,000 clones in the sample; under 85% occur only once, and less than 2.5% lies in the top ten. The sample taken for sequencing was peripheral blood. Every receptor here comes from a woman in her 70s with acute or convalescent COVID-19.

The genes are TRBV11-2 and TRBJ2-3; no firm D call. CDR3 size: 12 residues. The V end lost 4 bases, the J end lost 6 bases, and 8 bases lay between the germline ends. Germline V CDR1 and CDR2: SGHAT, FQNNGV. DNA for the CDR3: TGTGCCAGCAGCTATAGGAGCGATACGCAGTATTTT. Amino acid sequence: CASSYRSDTQYF.

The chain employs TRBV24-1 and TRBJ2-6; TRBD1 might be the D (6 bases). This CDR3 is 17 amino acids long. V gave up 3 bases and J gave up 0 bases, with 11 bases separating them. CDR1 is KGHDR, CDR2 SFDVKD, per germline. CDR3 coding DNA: TGTGCCACCAGTGATCCTACAGGGAGCTCTGGGGCCAACGTCCTGACTTTC. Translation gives CATSDPTGSSGANVLTF.

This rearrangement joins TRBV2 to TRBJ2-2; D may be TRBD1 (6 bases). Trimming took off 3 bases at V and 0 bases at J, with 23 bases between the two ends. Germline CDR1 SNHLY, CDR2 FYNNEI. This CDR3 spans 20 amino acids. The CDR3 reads CASSEGDGTSLGTNTGELFF. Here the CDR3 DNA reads TGTGCCAGCAGTGAGGGGGACGGGACATCCCTAGGGACGAACACCGGGGAGCTGTTTTTT.

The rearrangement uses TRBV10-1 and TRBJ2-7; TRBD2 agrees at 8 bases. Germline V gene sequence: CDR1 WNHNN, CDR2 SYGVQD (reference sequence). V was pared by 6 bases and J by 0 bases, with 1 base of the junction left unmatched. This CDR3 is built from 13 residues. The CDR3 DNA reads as TGCGCCAGCAGCGGGGGGGGCTCCTACGAGCAGTACTTC. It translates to CASSGGGSYEQYF.

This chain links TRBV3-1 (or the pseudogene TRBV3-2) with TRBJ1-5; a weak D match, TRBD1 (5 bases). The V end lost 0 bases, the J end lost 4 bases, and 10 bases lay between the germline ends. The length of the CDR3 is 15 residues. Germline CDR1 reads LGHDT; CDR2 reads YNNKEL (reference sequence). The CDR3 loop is CASSQDLAGNQPQHF. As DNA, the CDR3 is TGTGCCAGCAGCCAAGATTTAGCAGGGAATCAGCCCCAGCATTTT.

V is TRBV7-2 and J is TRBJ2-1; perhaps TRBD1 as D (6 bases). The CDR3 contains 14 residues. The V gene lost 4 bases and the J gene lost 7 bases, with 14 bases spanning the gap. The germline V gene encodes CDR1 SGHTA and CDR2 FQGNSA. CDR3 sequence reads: CASSSPSRGNEQFF. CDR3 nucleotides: TGTGCCAGCAGCTCGCCATCCAGGGGAAATGAGCAGTTCTTC.

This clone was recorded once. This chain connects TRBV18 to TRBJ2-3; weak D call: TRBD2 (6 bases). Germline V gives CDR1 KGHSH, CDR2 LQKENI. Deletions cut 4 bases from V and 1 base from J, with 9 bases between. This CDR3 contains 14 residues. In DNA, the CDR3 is TGTGCCAGCTCACTTAGCGGAGGCACAGATACGCAGTATTTT. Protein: CASSLSGGTDTQYF.

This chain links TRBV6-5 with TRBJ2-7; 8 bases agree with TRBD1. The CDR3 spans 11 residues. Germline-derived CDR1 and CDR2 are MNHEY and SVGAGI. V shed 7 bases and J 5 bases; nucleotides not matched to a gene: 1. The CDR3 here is CASTGGNEQYF. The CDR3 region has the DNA TGTGCCAGCACAGGGGGCAACGAGCAGTACTTC.

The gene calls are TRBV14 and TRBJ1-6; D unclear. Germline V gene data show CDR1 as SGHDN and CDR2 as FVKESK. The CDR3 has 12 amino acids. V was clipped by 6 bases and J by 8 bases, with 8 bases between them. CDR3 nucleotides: TGTGCCAGCAGTCAACAGTATTCACCCCTCCACTTT. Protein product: CASSQQYSPLHF.

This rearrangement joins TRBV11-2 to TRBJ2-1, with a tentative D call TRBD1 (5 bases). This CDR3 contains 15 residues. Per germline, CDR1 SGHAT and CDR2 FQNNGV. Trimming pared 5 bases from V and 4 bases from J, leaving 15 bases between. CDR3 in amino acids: CASSPLPTGYNEQFF. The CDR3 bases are TGTGCCAGCAGCCCTCTACCCACAGGATACAATGAGCAGTTCTTC.

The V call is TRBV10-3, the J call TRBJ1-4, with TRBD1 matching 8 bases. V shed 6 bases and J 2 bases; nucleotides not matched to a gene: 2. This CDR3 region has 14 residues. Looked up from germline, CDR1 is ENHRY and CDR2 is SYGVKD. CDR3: CAIRDRDTNEKLFF. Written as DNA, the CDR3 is TGTGCCATCAGGGACAGGGACACTAATGAAAAACTGTTTTTT.

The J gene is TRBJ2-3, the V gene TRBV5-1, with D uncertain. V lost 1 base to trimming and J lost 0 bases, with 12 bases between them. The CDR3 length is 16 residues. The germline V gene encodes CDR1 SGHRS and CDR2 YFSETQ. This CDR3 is CASSLPGLSSTDTQYF. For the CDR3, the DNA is TGCGCCAGCAGCTTGCCGGGTCTAAGTAGCACAGATACGCAGTATTTT.

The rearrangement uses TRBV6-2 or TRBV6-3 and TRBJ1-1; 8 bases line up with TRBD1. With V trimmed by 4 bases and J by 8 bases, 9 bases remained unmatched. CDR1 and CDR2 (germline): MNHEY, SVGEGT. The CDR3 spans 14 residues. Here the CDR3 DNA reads TGTGCCAGCAGTTCCCGGACAGGGTATGGAGAAGCTTTCTTT. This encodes CASSSRTGYGEAFF.

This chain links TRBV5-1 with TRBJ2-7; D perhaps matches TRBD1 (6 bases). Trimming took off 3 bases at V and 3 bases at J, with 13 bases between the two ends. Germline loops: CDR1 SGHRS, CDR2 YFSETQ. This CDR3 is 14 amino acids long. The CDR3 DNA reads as TGCGCCAGCAGCTCTCAGGGGCTTAGCTACGAGCAGTACTTC. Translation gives CASSSQGLSYEQYF.

The CDR3 DNA reads TGTGCCAGCAGCGAGGGGTGGGGGCAGGGGAAATATAACTATGGCTACACCTTC. It yields the protein CASSEGWGQGKYNYGYTF. V is TRBV9 and J is TRBJ1-2; D is possibly TRBD1 (6 bases). Germline V gene lookup returns CDR1 SGDLS and CDR2 YYNGEE. V was pared by 3 bases and J by 1 base, with 22 bases between. This CDR3 comprises 18 residues.

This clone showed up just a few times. In DNA, the CDR3 is TGTGCCAGCAGCTTAGTTGGAGAAGCGGGCTATGGCTACACCTTC. It is translated as CASSLVGEAGYGYTF. The V gene is TRBV7-8, the J gene TRBJ1-2; D unresolved. CDR1 is SGHVS, CDR2 FQNEAQ, per germline. This CDR3 comprises 15 residues. Trimming took 1 base from V and 4 from J, leaving 13 bases between them.

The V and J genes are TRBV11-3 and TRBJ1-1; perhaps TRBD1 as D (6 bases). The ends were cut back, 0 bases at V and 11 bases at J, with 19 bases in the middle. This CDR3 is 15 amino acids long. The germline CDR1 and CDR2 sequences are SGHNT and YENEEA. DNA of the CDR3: TGTGCCAGCAGCTTAGAATGGTCGGCTCAAGGGGGTGCTTTCTTT. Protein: CASSLEWSAQGGAFF.

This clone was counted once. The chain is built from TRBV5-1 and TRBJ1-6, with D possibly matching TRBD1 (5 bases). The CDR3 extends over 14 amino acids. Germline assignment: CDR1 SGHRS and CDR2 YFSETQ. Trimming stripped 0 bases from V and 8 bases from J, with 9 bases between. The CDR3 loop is CASSLDAGYSPLHF. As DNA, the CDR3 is TGCGCCAGCAGCTTGGACGCAGGGTATTCACCCCTCCACTTT.

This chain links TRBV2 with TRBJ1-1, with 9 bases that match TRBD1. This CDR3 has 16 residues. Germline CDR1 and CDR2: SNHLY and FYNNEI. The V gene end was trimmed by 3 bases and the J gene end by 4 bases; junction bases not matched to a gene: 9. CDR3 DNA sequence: TGTGCCAGCAGTGATCTTGGGGGACAGGGAAGCACTGAAGCTTTCTTT. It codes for CASSDLGGQGSTEAFF.

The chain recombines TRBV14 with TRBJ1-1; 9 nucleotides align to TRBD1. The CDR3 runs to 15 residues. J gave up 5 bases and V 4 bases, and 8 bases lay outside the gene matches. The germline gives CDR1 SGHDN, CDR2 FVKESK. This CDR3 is CASSRSGDRETEAFF. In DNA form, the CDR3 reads TGTGCCAGCAGCCGAAGCGGGGACAGGGAAACTGAAGCTTTCTTT.

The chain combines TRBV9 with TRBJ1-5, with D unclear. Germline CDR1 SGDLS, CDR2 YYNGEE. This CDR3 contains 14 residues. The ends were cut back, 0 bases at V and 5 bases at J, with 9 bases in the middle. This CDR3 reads CASSVGDTYQPQHF. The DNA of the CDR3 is TGTGCCAGCAGCGTAGGAGACACATATCAGCCCCAGCATTTT. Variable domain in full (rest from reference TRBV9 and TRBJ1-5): DSGVTQTPKHLITATGQRVTLRCSPRSGDLSVYWYQQSLDQGLQFLIQYYNGEERAKGNILERFSAQQFPDLHSELNLSSLELGDSALYFCASSVGDTYQPQHFGDGTRLSIL.

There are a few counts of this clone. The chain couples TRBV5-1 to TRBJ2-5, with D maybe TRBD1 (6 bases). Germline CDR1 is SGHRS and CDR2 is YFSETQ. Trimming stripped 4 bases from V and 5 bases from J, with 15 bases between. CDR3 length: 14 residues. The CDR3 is CASSRGTSRETQYF. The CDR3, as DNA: TGCGCCAGCAGCAGGGGGACCTCCCGGGAGACCCAGTACTTC.

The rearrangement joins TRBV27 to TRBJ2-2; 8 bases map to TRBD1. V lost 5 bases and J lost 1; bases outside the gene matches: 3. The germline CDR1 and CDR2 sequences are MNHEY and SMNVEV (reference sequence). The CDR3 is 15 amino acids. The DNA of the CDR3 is TGTGCCAGCAGTGCGACAGGGGAGAACACCGGGGAGCTGTTTTTT. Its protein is CASSATGENTGELFF.

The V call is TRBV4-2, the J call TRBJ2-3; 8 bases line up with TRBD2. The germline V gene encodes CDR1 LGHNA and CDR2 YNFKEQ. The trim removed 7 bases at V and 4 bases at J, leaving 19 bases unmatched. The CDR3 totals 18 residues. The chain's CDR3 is CASTAPLGGGRGADTQYF. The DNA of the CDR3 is TGTGCCAGCACCGCGCCCCTCGGCGGGGGGCGAGGTGCAGATACGCAGTATTTT.

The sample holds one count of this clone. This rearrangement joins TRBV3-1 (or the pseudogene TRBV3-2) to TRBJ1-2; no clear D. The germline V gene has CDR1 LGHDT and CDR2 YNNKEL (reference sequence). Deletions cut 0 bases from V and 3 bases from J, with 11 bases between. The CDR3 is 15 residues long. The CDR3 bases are TGTGCCAGCAGCCAAGATGAGAGAGGGTACTATGGCTACACCTTC. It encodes CASSQDERGYYGYTF.

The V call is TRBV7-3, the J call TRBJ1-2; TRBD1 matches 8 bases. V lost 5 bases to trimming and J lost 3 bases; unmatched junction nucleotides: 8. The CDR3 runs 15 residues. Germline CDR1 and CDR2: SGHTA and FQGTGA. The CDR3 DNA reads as TGTGCCAGCAGCCTACTAATACAGGGGGACTATGGCTACACCTTC. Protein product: CASSLLIQGDYGYTF.

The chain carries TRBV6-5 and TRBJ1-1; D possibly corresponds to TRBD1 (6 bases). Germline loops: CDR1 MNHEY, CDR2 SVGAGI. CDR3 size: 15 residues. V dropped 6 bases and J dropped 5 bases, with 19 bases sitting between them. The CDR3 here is CASRDTGWGGTEAFF. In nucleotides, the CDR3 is TGTGCCAGCAGAGATACAGGGTGGGGTGGGACTGAAGCTTTCTTT.